The T cell receptor (beta chain) under discussion was sequenced for a study of blood T cell repertoires in COVID-19. As for the study in general: COVID-19 samples collected from the United States, Italy and Spain covered acute and convalescent phases.

The protocol was immunoSEQ multiplex PCR, while the TCRdb copy is restricted to in-frame clones and leaves out a portion. Seen here are more than 150,000 clones, around 80% observed once, and the top ten hold 0.5% to 0.65%. Germline V lookup: CDR1 MNHEY, CDR2 SMNVEV (reference sequence). CDR3 size: 13 residues. The V end lost 2 bases, the J end lost 3 bases, and 8 bases lay between the germline ends. Specimen: peripheral blood. This rearrangement joins TRBV27 to TRBJ2-7, with D perhaps TRBD2 (6 bases). The TCR sequence derives from a man aged 55 to 70 with acute or convalescent COVID-19. The CDR3 loop is CASSLQEGYEQYF. CDR3 DNA sequence: TGTGCCAGCAGTTTACAGGAGGGCTACGAGCAGTACTTC.